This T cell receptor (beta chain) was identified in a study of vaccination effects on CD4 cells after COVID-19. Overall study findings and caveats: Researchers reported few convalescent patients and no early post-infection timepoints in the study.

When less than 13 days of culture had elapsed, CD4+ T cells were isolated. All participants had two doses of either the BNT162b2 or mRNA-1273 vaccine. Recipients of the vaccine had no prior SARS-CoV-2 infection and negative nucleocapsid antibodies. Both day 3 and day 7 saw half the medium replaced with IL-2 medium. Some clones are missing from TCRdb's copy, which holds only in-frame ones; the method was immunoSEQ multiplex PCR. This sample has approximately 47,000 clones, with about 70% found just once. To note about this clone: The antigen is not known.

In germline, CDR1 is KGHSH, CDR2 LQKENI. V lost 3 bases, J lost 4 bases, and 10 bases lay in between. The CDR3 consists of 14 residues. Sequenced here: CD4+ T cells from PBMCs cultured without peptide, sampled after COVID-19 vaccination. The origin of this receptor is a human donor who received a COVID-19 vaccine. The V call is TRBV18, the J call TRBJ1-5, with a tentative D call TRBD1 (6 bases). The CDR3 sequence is CASSPTRGNQPQHF. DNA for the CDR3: TGTGCCAGCTCACCGACCAGGGGAAATCAGCCCCAGCATTTT.